This entry features one T cell receptor (beta chain) sequence. Its antigen is not known. The repertoire was sequenced with immunoSEQ multiplex PCR; TCRdb's copy has only in-frame clones and lacks some. The table shows approximately 94,000 clones, with about 90% occurring only once. This entry belongs to a study of T cell responses to AZD1222 COVID-19 vaccine. CDR1 and CDR2 from the germline V gene are SEHNR and FQNEAQ (reference sequence). The CDR3 contains 13 residues. Trimming took off 0 bases at V and 4 bases at J, with 6 bases between the two ends. Study results and limitations: The CD4 TCRs associated with vaccination extended across spike and predominated at 160-218 and 743-854. The sample set comprised mostly white British donors with more females, and clonal diversity was possibly underestimated. It was only five to seven AZD1222 recipients who were seropositive at baseline.

Material: peripheral blood, obtained on day 0 of MenACWY control vaccination. The clonotype was recovered from an adult in good health. The rearrangement links TRBV7-9 to TRBJ1-2; a weak D match, TRBD1 (5 bases). The CDR3 nucleotides are TGTGCCAGCAGCTTAGCTGGGACCTATGGCTACACCTTC. Its translation is CASSLAGTYGYTF.